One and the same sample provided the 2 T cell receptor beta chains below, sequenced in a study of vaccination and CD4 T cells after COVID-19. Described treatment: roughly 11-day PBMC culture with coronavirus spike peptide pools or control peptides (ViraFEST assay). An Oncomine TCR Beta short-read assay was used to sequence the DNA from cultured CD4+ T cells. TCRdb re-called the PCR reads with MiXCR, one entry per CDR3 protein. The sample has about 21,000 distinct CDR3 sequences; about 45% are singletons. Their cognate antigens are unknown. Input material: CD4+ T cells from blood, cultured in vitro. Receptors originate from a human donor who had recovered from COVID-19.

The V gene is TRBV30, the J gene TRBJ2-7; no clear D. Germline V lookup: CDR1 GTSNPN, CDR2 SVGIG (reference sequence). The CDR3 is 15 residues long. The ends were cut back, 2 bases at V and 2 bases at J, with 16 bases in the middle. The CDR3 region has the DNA TGTGCCTGGAGTAGAAGGGATAGTATCACCTACGAGCAGTACTTC. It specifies CAWSRRDSITYEQYF.

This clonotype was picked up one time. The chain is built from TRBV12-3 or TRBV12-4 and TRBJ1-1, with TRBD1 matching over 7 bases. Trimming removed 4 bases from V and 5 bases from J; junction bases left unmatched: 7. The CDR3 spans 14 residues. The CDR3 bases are TGTGCCAGCAGTTACGGACAGGCGGGTACTGAAGCTTTCTTT. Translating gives CASSYGQAGTEAFF.